This T cell receptor (beta chain) was retrieved from a study of T cell repertoires in cytomegalovirus infection. Study-wide background: Public TCR beta signature analysis indicated the presence of both CMV infection and matching HLA type. Notes on the study in general: Summed frequency of shared TCR beta families picked out CMV carriers who also had the relevant HLA. In two of eight donors, the top clonotype was HLA-C-restricted CMV-specific.

Per germline, CDR1 MNHEY and CDR2 SVGEGT. The CDR3 has 15 amino acids. Unmatched junction bases numbered 6, after V lost 7 bases and J lost 0 bases. TCRdb called the reads again in MiXCR, with one record for every CDR3 protein. The sample contains roughly 120,000 distinct CDR3 sequences, over 9.5% of which appear only once. Only a few counts were recorded for this clonotype. Its cognate antigen is unknown. This receptor was identified in a human donor in good health (CMV status not recorded). Some clones in this sample may be carry-over from other donors' samples. The V call is TRBV6-2 or TRBV6-3, the J call TRBJ2-1, with 7 bases fitting TRBD2. The sequenced sample was PBMCs, sequenced either directly or after in vitro stimulation (not recorded which). The CDR3 loop reads CASKVGGSSYNEQFF. As DNA, the CDR3 is TGTGCCAGCAAGGTGGGAGGGAGCTCCTACAATGAGCAGTTCTTC.